The rows below give T cell receptor beta chains drawn from one sample of a study of identical twins. From the 5' RACE reads, TCRdb called clonotypes with MiXCR, one entry per CDR3 protein. The sample lists 450,000 or so distinct CDR3 sequences; approximately 24% were seen once. These same records also appear under a second study, on T cells expressing NK-cell markers.

The sample comprised CD4+ T cells sorted from blood. The receptor set was obtained from a woman aged 18-29 years in good health. Each CDR3 is given with its conserved first and last residue. The order of the fields is J gene, V gene, D gene, clone size, CDR3 protein, CDR3 DNA. D genes are given only for firm matches. A row's size may be missing; if present it is once, few, many or a size class.

J gene: TRBJ1-1
V gene: TRBV5-4
D gene: -
clone size: -
CDR3 protein: CASIRWGLWNTEAFF
CDR3 DNA: TGTGCCAGCATACGATGGGGCTTGTGGAACACTGAAGCTTTCTTT

J gene: TRBJ2-1
V gene: TRBV9
D gene: -
clone size: once
CDR3 protein: CASSVGGYPRPNEQFF
CDR3 DNA: TGTGCCAGCAGCGTAGGTGGTTACCCGAGACCCAATGAGCAGTTCTTC

J gene: TRBJ1-1
V gene: TRBV5-5
D gene: -
clone size: -
CDR3 protein: CASSPAMNTEAFF
CDR3 DNA: TGTGCCAGCAGCCCCGCTATGAACACTGAAGCTTTCTTT

J gene: TRBJ1-3
V gene: TRBV9
D gene: TRBD1
clone size: -
CDR3 protein: CASSETGSGNTIYF
CDR3 DNA: TGTGCCAGCAGCGAGACAGGGTCTGGAAACACCATATATTTT

J gene: TRBJ2-5
V gene: TRBV20-1
D gene: TRBD2
clone size: few
CDR3 protein: CSASDLAGGETQYF
CDR3 DNA: TGCAGTGCTAGCGATCTAGCGGGTGGGGAGACCCAGTACTTC

J gene: TRBJ2-5
V gene: TRBV20-1
D gene: -
clone size: -
CDR3 protein: CSARSRQETQYF
CDR3 DNA: TGCAGTGCACGGAGCCGTCAAGAGACCCAGTACTTC

J gene: TRBJ2-2
V gene: TRBV6-2/TRBV6-3
D gene: -
clone size: few
CDR3 protein: CASSRDNANTGELFF
CDR3 DNA: TGTGCCAGCAGTCGGGACAACGCGAACACCGGGGAGCTGTTTTTT

J gene: TRBJ2-5
V gene: TRBV6-1
D gene: -
clone size: few
CDR3 protein: CASSRLILGEGGETQYF
CDR3 DNA: TGTGCCAGCAGCCGCCTCATTCTGGGGGAAGGAGGGGAGACCCAGTACTTC

J gene: TRBJ2-1
V gene: TRBV14
D gene: -
clone size: few
CDR3 protein: CASSQSSIYNEQFF
CDR3 DNA: TGTGCCAGCAGCCAGAGCAGCATATACAATGAGCAGTTCTTC

J gene: TRBJ1-2
V gene: TRBV7-2
D gene: TRBD1
clone size: -
CDR3 protein: CASSSGTVGNGYTF
CDR3 DNA: TGTGCCAGCAGCTCTGGGACAGTGGGGAATGGCTACACCTTC

J gene: TRBJ2-7
V gene: TRBV12-3/TRBV12-4
D gene: TRBD2
clone size: once
CDR3 protein: CASSEDRVGTSGSRMDF
CDR3 DNA: TGTGCCAGCAGCGAAGACAGGGTAGGGACTAGCGGGAGCCGAATGGACTTC

J gene: TRBJ1-5
V gene: TRBV5-1
D gene: -
clone size: many
CDR3 protein: CASSLDSGGNQPQHF
CDR3 DNA: TGCGCCAGCAGCTTGGATTCGGGGGGCAATCAGCCCCAGCATTTT

J gene: TRBJ2-4
V gene: TRBV12-3/TRBV12-4
D gene: -
clone size: -
CDR3 protein: CAFSPRRGGVHKEKNIQYF
CDR3 DNA: TGTGCCTTCAGTCCCCGACGTGGTGGGGTCCATAAGGAAAAAAACATTCAGTACTTC

J gene: TRBJ1-5
V gene: TRBV20-1
D gene: -
clone size: -
CDR3 protein: CSAVYSSNQPQHF
CDR3 DNA: TGCAGTGCCGTCTACAGTAGCAATCAGCCCCAGCATTTT

J gene: TRBJ2-7
V gene: TRBV5-1
D gene: TRBD1
clone size: -
CDR3 protein: CASSPGQLQYF
CDR3 DNA: TGCGCCAGCAGCCCGGGACAGCTGCAGTACTTC

J gene: TRBJ2-7
V gene: TRBV3-1
D gene: -
clone size: -
CDR3 protein: CASSQDPRVHEQYF
CDR3 DNA: TGTGCCAGCAGCCAAGACCCTCGAGTACACGAGCAGTACTTC

J gene: TRBJ2-1
V gene: TRBV5-1
D gene: -
clone size: -
CDR3 protein: CASSLTAGSNEQFF
CDR3 DNA: TGCGCCAGCAGCTTGACGGCCGGATCCAATGAGCAGTTCTTC

J gene: TRBJ2-1
V gene: TRBV6-5
D gene: -
clone size: few
CDR3 protein: CASSYLARTTKQFF
CDR3 DNA: TGTGCCAGCAGTTACCTCGCTCGGACAACTAAGCAGTTCTTC

J gene: TRBJ2-2
V gene: TRBV6-2/TRBV6-3
D gene: -
clone size: -
CDR3 protein: CASSYGVGLPQIVFF
CDR3 DNA: TGTGCCAGCAGTTACGGGGTCGGGCTGCCACAAATCGTGTTTTTT

J gene: TRBJ2-7
V gene: TRBV9
D gene: TRBD2
clone size: few
CDR3 protein: CASASGGGLEEQYF
CDR3 DNA: TGTGCCAGCGCGTCCGGGGGGGGCCTGGAAGAGCAGTACTTC

J gene: TRBJ2-3
V gene: TRBV18
D gene: -
clone size: -
CDR3 protein: CASSPRAAGSTDTQYF
CDR3 DNA: TGTGCCAGCTCTCCAAGGGCGGCCGGGAGCACAGATACGCAGTATTTT

J gene: TRBJ1-4
V gene: TRBV25-1
D gene: -
clone size: -
CDR3 protein: CASSRGLFEKLFF
CDR3 DNA: TGTGCCAGCAGTCGGGGGCTTTTTGAAAAACTGTTTTTT

J gene: TRBJ2-5
V gene: TRBV29-1
D gene: TRBD1
clone size: -
CDR3 protein: CSVRQGAETQYF
CDR3 DNA: TGCAGCGTCAGACAGGGGGCAGAGACCCAGTACTTC

J gene: TRBJ1-1
V gene: TRBV12-3/TRBV12-4
D gene: -
clone size: -
CDR3 protein: CASRREMNTEAFF
CDR3 DNA: TGTGCCAGCAGGAGAGAAATGAACACTGAAGCTTTCTTT

J gene: TRBJ2-5
V gene: TRBV4-2
D gene: TRBD2
clone size: -
CDR3 protein: CASSQGNSGVQETQYF
CDR3 DNA: TGTGCCAGCAGCCAAGGAAACAGCGGGGTCCAAGAGACCCAGTACTTC

J gene: TRBJ2-7
V gene: TRBV5-1
D gene: -
clone size: once
CDR3 protein: CASSLRASTYEQYF
CDR3 DNA: TGCGCCAGCAGCTTGAGGGCCTCTACCTACGAGCAGTACTTC

J gene: TRBJ1-4
V gene: TRBV25-1
D gene: -
clone size: -
CDR3 protein: CASSEYRAGSNEKLFF
CDR3 DNA: TGTGCCAGCAGTGAATATCGGGCAGGATCTAATGAAAAACTGTTTTTT

J gene: TRBJ2-1
V gene: TRBV20-1
D gene: TRBD1
clone size: -
CDR3 protein: CSAHTGGRTYNEQFF
CDR3 DNA: TGCAGTGCTCATACAGGGGGCCGCACCTACAATGAGCAGTTCTTC

J gene: TRBJ2-1
V gene: TRBV5-1
D gene: -
clone size: many
CDR3 protein: CASSLALDEQFF
CDR3 DNA: TGCGCCAGCAGCTTGGCTCTCGATGAGCAGTTCTTC

J gene: TRBJ1-1
V gene: TRBV6-1
D gene: TRBD1
clone size: few
CDR3 protein: CASPGGTANTEAFF
CDR3 DNA: TGTGCCAGCCCCGGGGGGACAGCGAACACTGAAGCTTTCTTT

J gene: TRBJ2-5
V gene: TRBV2
D gene: TRBD1
clone size: many
CDR3 protein: CASIKGQVVQETQYF
CDR3 DNA: TGTGCCAGCATAAAGGGACAGGTTGTCCAAGAGACCCAGTACTTC

J gene: TRBJ2-1
V gene: TRBV19
D gene: -
clone size: few
CDR3 protein: CASSMRGLYNEQFF
CDR3 DNA: TGTGCCAGTAGTATGCGGGGGCTATACAATGAGCAGTTCTTC

J gene: TRBJ1-5
V gene: TRBV20-1
D gene: -
clone size: -
CDR3 protein: CSARAVGPSTQHF
CDR3 DNA: TGCAGTGCTAGAGCAGTAGGGCCTTCGACCCAGCATTTT

J gene: TRBJ2-5
V gene: TRBV25-1
D gene: -
clone size: few
CDR3 protein: CASRDLETQYF
CDR3 DNA: TGTGCCAGCAGGGATTTGGAGACCCAGTACTTC

J gene: TRBJ1-4
V gene: TRBV18
D gene: TRBD1
clone size: -
CDR3 protein: CASSPWTGNGEKLFF
CDR3 DNA: TGTGCCAGCTCACCCTGGACAGGGAACGGTGAAAAACTGTTTTTT

J gene: TRBJ2-4
V gene: TRBV9
D gene: -
clone size: -
CDR3 protein: CASSVDGPSHIQYF
CDR3 DNA: TGTGCCAGCAGCGTAGATGGGCCGAGCCACATTCAGTACTTC

J gene: TRBJ2-5
V gene: TRBV12-3/TRBV12-4
D gene: TRBD2
clone size: -
CDR3 protein: CASSPGLAGGEETQYF
CDR3 DNA: TGTGCCAGCAGTCCGGGACTAGCGGGGGGCGAGGAGACCCAGTACTTC

J gene: TRBJ2-1
V gene: TRBV12-3/TRBV12-4
D gene: -
clone size: -
CDR3 protein: CATGRRGSEQFF
CDR3 DNA: TGTGCCACCGGCCGGCGGGGCAGTGAGCAGTTCTTC